The entry that follows covers one TCR beta chain sequence. Germline V CDR1 and CDR2: ENHRY, SYGVKD. The CDR3 covers 15 residues. The V end was cut by 4 bases, the J end by 1 base, with 14 bases between. The sample comes from a study of blood T cell repertoires in COVID-19. Across the study: Whether acute or convalescent, the COVID-19 samples came from the United States, Italy and Spain. T cells, B-cell-depleted T cells, or PBMCs supplied cDNA or gDNA.

Original analysis: Reference gene primer amplification yielded estimated nucleated cell counts. This table comes from immunoSEQ multiplex PCR, and its TCRdb copy is limited to in-frame clones, with some not included. For V, J and clone size, that table is used; D and trimming come from the DNA. The table has under 70,000 clones, about nine tenths seen once; the top ten hold around 9.9%. The sample taken for sequencing was peripheral blood. This chain uses TRBV10-3 with TRBJ2-7; D possibly corresponds to TRBD1 (5 bases). The sequence came from a woman aged 18-30 years with acute or convalescent COVID-19. This CDR3 is CAISAQDSFSYEQYF. CDR3 sequence (DNA): TGTGCCATCAGTGCACAAGACAGTTTTTCCTACGAGCAGTACTTC.